This T cell receptor (beta chain) came from a study of cytotoxic CD8 clonotypes in ibrutinib-treated CLL. Study overall: Following a median 12 months of treatment, with a range of 6 to 36, response samples were taken. Sequencing produced an average of roughly 270,000 productive templates and about 99,000 productive rearrangements per sample. Study results and limitations: Public clonotypes, an uncommon group, contracted or remained stable on treatment. At progression, clonality fell back toward baseline after rising at ibrutinib response.

This clone was seen only a few times. Its antigen remains unidentified. The CDR3 has 16 amino acids. Germline-derived CDR1 and CDR2 are KGHSH and LQKENI. Trimming cost V 0 bases and J 1 base, with 10 bases left between them. Profiled with immunoSEQ multiplex PCR; TCRdb holds only in-frame clones, not every one. The sample consists of about 330,000 clones, roughly 70% of them appearing once. The sequenced sample was PBMCs, obtained after 36 months of ibrutinib treatment. The clonotype originates from a human donor with chronic lymphocytic leukemia. The V gene is TRBV18, the J gene TRBJ2-4; tentative D call: TRBD2 (6 bases). CDR3 region: CASSPPEGFAKNIQYF. CDR3 nucleotide sequence: TGTGCCAGCTCACCACCGGAGGGTTTCGCCAAAAACATTCAGTACTTC.